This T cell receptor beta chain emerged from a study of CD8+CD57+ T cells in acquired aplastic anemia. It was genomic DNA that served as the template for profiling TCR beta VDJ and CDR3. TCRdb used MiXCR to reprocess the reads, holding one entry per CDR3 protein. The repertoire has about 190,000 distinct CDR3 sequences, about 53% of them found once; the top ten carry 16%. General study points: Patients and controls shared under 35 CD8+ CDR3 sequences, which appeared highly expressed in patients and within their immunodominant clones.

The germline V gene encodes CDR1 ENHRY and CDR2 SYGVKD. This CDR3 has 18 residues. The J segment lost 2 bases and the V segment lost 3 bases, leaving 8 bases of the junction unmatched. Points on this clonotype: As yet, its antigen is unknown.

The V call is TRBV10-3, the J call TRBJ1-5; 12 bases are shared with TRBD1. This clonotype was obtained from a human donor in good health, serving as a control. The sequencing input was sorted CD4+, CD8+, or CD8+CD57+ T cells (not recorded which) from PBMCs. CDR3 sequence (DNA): TGTGCCATCAGTGATCGGGACAGGGGGCATATTGGCAATCAGCCCCAGCATTTT. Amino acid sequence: CAISDRDRGHIGNQPQHF.